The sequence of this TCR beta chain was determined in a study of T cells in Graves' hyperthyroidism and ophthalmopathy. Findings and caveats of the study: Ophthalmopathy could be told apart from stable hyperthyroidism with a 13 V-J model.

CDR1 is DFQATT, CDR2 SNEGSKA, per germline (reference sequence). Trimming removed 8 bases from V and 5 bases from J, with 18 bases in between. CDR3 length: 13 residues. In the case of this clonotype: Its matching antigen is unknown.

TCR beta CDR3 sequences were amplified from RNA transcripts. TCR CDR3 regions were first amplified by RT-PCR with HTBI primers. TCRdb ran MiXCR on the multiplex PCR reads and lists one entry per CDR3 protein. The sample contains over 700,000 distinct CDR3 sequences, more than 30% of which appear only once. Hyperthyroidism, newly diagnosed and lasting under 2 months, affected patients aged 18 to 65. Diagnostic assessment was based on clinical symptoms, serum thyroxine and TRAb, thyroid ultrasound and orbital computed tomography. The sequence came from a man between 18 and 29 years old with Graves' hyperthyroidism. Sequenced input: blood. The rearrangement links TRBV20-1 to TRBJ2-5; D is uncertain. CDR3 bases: TGCAGTTCTTTTCCTGGGGTGGGTGAGACCCAGTACTTC. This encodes CSSFPGVGETQYF.